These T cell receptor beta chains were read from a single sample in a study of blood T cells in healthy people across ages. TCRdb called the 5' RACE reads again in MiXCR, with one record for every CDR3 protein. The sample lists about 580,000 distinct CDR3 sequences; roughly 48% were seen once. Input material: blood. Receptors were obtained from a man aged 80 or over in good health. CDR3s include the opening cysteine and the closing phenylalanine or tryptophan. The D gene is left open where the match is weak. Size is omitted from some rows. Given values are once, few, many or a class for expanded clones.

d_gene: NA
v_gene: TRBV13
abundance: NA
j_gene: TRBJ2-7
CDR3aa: CASSIRNEQYF
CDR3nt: TGTGCCAGCAGCATAAGGAACGAGCAGTACTTC

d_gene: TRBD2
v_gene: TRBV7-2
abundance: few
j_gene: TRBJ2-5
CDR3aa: CASSLRASGAQETQYF
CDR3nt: TGTGCCAGCAGCTTAAGGGCTAGCGGTGCCCAAGAGACCCAGTACTTC

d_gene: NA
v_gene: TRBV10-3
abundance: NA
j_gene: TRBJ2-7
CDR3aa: CAISELDYEQYF
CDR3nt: TGTGCCATCAGTGAGTTGGACTACGAGCAGTACTTC

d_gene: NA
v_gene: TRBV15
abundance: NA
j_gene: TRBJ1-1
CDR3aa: CATSINVGTEAFF
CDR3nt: TGTGCCACCAGCATAAACGTCGGCACTGAAGCTTTCTTT

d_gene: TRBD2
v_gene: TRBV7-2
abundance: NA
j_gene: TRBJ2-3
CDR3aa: CASSLRTSGRTDTQYF
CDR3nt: TGTGCCAGCAGCCTAAGGACTAGCGGGCGCACAGATACGCAGTATTTT

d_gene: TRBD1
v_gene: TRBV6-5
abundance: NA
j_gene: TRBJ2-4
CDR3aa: CASSSTWTGDIQYF
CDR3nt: TGTGCCAGCAGTTCAACCTGGACAGGGGACATTCAGTACTTC

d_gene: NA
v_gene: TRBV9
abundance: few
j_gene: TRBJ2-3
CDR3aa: CASSASRKWDTQYF
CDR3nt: TGTGCCAGCAGCGCAAGCCGCAAGTGGGATACGCAGTATTTT

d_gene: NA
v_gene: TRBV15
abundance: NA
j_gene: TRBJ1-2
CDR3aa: CATRGSGTNCGYTF
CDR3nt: TGTGCCACCAGAGGGAGCGGGACAAACTGTGGCTACACCTTC

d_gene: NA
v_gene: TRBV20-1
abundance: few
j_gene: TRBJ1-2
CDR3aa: CSAPRSARRYTF
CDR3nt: TGCAGTGCTCCTCGGTCCGCGAGGCGCTACACCTTC

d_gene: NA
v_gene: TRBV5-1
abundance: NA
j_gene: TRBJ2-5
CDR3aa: CASSKGVFNEQYF
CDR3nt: TGCGCCAGCAGCAAGGGGGTTTTTAATGAGCAGTACTTC

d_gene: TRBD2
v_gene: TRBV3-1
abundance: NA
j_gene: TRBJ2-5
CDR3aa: CASSPTPAGEGETQYF
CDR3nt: TGTGCCAGCAGCCCCACCCCGGCGGGAGAAGGAGAGACCCAGTACTTC

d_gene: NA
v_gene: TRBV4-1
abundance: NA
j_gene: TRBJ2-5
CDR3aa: CASSQDPLNQYF
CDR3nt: TGCGCCAGCAGCCAAGATCCCCTCAATCAGTACTTC

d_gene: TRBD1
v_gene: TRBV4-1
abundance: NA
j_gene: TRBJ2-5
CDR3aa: CASSPTRNRGETQYF
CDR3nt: TGCGCCAGCAGCCCCACACGAAACAGGGGAGAGACCCAGTACTTC

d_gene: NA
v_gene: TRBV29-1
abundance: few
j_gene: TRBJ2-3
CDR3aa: CSVEPQADTQYF
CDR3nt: TGCAGCGTTGAGCCCCAAGCAGATACGCAGTATTTT

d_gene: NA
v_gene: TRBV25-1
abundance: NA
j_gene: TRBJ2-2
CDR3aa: CASSKDIAGELFF
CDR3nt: TGTGCCAGCAGTAAAGATATCGCGGGCGAGCTGTTTTTT

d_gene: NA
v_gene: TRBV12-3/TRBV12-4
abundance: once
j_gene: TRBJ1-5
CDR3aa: CASSLGGMEGQPQHF
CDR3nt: TGTGCCAGCAGTTTAGGGGGGATGGAGGGACAGCCCCAGCATTTT

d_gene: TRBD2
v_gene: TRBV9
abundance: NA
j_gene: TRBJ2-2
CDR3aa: CASSVGSSGNTGELFF
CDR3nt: TGTGCCAGCAGCGTAGGTTCTAGCGGGAACACCGGGGAGCTGTTTTTT

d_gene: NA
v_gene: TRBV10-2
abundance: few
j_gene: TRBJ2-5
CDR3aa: CASSESVVGSTQYF
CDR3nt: TGCGCCAGCAGTGAGTCGGTTGTGGGATCGACCCAGTACTTC

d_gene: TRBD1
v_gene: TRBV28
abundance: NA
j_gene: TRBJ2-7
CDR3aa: CASSLGGTGSGEQYF
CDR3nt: TGTGCCAGCAGTTTAGGCGGGACAGGGTCAGGCGAGCAGTACTTC

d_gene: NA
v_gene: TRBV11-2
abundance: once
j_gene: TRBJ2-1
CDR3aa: CASSLERGSYNEQFF
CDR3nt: TGTGCCAGCAGCTTAGAGCGGGGCTCTTACAATGAGCAGTTCTTC

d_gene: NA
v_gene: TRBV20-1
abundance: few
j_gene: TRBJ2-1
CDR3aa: CSATRAGRYENEQFF
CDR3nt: TGCAGTGCTACTCGGGCGGGAAGATATGAGAATGAGCAGTTCTTC

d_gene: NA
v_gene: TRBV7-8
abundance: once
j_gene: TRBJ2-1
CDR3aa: CASRRGGSNEQFF
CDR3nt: TGTGCCAGCAGGCGAGGCGGATCCAATGAGCAGTTCTTC

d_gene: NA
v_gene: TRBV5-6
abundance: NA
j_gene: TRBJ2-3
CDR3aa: CASTKGWVGDTQYF
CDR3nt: TGTGCCAGCACCAAGGGATGGGTGGGAGATACGCAGTATTTT

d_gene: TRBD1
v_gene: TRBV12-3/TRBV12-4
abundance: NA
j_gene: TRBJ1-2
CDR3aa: CASGTGVNYGYTF
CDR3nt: TGTGCCAGCGGGACAGGGGTTAACTATGGCTACACCTTC

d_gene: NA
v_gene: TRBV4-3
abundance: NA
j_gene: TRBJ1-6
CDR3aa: CASSQGTENSPLHF
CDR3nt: TGCGCCAGCAGCCAAGGGACAGAGAATTCACCCCTCCACTTT

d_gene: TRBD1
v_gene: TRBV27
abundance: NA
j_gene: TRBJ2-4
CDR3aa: CASSLLQGVQYF
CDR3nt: TGTGCCAGCAGTTTACTACAGGGGGTGCAGTACTTC

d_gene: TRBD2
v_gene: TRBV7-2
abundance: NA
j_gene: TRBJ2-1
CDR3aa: CASSLQSGGPNNEQFF
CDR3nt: TGTGCCAGCAGCTTACAGAGCGGGGGGCCGAACAATGAGCAGTTCTTC

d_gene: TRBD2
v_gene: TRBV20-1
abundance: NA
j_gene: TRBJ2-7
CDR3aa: CSASHGLVYEQYF
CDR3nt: TGCAGTGCTAGCCACGGACTAGTCTACGAGCAGTACTTC

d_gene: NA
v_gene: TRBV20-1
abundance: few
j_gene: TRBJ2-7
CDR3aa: CSARDLRDAYEQYF
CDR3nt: TGCAGTGCTAGAGATCTACGAGATGCCTACGAGCAGTACTTC

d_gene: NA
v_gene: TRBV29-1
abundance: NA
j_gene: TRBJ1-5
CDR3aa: CSVGGGAQPQHF
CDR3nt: TGCAGCGTGGGGGGGGGAGCTCAGCCCCAGCATTTT

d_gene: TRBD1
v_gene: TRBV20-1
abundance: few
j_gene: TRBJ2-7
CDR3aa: CSARDPGTGSYEQYF
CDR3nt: TGCAGTGCTAGAGATCCCGGGACAGGTTCCTACGAGCAGTACTTC

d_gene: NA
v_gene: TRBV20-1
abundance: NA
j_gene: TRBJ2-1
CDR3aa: CSVLDRSSYNEQFF
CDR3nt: TGCAGTGTTCTCGACCGAAGCTCCTACAATGAGCAGTTCTTC

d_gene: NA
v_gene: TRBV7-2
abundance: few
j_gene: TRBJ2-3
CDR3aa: CASSLLRESDTQYF
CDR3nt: TGTGCCAGCAGCTTACTACGGGAGTCAGATACGCAGTATTTT

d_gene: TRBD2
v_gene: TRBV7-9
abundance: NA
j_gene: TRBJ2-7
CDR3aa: CASSKRPSGTETQYF
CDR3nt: TGTGCCAGCAGCAAGAGGCCTAGCGGTACAGAGACTCAGTACTTC

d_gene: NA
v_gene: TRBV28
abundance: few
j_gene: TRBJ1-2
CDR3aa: CASSYRAVFRGGYTF
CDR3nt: TGTGCCAGCAGTTATAGGGCAGTCTTCCGCGGTGGCTACACCTTC

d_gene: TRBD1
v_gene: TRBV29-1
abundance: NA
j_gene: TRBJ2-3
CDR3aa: CSAGQGSDTQYF
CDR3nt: TGCAGCGCTGGACAGGGAAGTGATACGCAGTATTTT